A selection of T cell receptor beta chains follows, all from one sample in a study of blood T cells in healthy people across ages. TCRdb reprocessed the 5' RACE reads with MiXCR, giving one entry per CDR3 protein. This table holds 1.5 million to 2 million distinct CDR3 sequences, about 31% found once. The specimen sequenced was blood. The receptors shown here come from a woman in her thirties in good health. The CDR3 runs from the conserved cysteine through the conserved F or W. The D gene is left open where the match is weak. Size is omitted from some rows. Given values are once, few, many or a class for expanded clones.

j_call d_call cdr3_length v_call clone_size cdr3_aa cdr3_nt
TRBJ2-1 TRBD1 13 TRBV7-3 . CASSLRQGGEQFF TGTGCCAGCAGCTTAAGACAGGGCGGTGAGCAGTTCTTC
TRBJ1-2 TRBD1 15 TRBV4-1 few CASSLKTGENYGYTF TGCGCCAGCAGCCTTAAGACAGGGGAGAACTATGGCTACACCTTC
TRBJ2-5 . 15 TRBV4-1 . CASSQGGSGLETQYF TGCGCCAGCAGCCAAGGAGGGTCTGGGTTGGAGACCCAGTACTTC
TRBJ2-5 . 14 TRBV7-9 few CASSSDAEQETQYF TGTGCCAGCAGCTCCGACGCGGAACAAGAGACCCAGTACTTC
TRBJ2-3 TRBD1 15 TRBV7-2 many CASSSDRMGTDTQYF TGTGCCAGCAGCTCGGACAGGATGGGCACAGATACGCAGTATTTT
TRBJ1-1 TRBD1 16 TRBV10-3 few CAIRGDRERDPGEAFF TGTGCCATCAGGGGAGACAGGGAAAGGGATCCAGGCGAAGCTTTCTTT
TRBJ2-5 . 13 TRBV4-1 . CASSQAIPETQYF TGCGCCAGCAGCCAAGCGATCCCTGAGACCCAGTACTTC
TRBJ2-1 TRBD1 15 TRBV9 . CASGPTGAFYNEQFF TGTGCCAGCGGCCCGACAGGGGCTTTCTACAATGAGCAGTTCTTC
TRBJ2-1 . 14 TRBV5-4 . CASSLRDLGDEQFF TGTGCCAGCAGCCTCCGGGATCTGGGGGATGAGCAGTTCTTC
TRBJ2-7 TRBD2 15 TRBV28 few CASIPAAGGPAEQYF TGTGCCAGCATTCCCGCAGCGGGAGGGCCTGCCGAGCAGTACTTC
TRBJ2-1 TRBD2 14 TRBV5-1 . CASSSGGGANEQFF TGCGCCAGCAGCTCGGGAGGGGGGGCCAATGAGCAGTTCTTC
TRBJ2-7 . 13 TRBV15 . CATCGSGSYEQYF TGTGCCACCTGTGGGAGTGGCTCCTACGAGCAGTACTTC
TRBJ2-1 . 15 TRBV25-1 . CASSDRGSHDNEQFF TGTGCCAGCAGTGACAGGGGCTCTCACGACAATGAGCAGTTCTTC
TRBJ2-5 TRBD2 17 TRBV7-6 . CASSFEVGRGNQETQYF TGTGCCAGCAGCTTCGAGGTTGGGCGGGGGAACCAAGAGACCCAGTACTTC
TRBJ1-4 TRBD1 13 TRBV24-1 . CATGAGGDEKLFF TGTGCCACCGGGGCAGGGGGCGATGAAAAACTGTTTTTT
TRBJ2-6 . 15 TRBV5-1 few CASRSPNAGANVLTF TGCGCCAGCAGGAGCCCCAATGCTGGGGCCAACGTCCTGACTTTC
TRBJ2-3 . 15 TRBV2 once CASSRGRPSVDTQYF TGTGCCAGCAGTAGGGGGAGGCCTAGCGTAGATACGCAGTATTTT
TRBJ1-1 . 19 TRBV30 . CAWSVGGNGEAGENTETFF TGTGCCTGGAGTGTCGGGGGAAACGGGGAGGCCGGAGAGAACACTGAGACTTTCTTT
TRBJ1-2 . 13 TRBV7-3 many CASSFGENYGYTF TGTGCCAGCAGCTTTGGAGAGAACTATGGCTACACCTTC
TRBJ1-1 . 16 TRBV7-2 . CASSLGGDRGNTEAFF TGTGCCAGCAGCTTAGGCGGTGACAGAGGGAACACTGAAGCTTTCTTT
TRBJ1-1 . 12 TRBV20-1 . CSAPGWGTEAFF TGCAGTGCCCCAGGATGGGGCACTGAAGCTTTCTTT
TRBJ1-6 . 13 TRBV6-1 . CASSETGSSPLHF TGTGCCAGCAGTGAAACAGGGAGTTCACCCCTCCACTTT
TRBJ2-3 TRBD2 18 TRBV20-1 few CSAPKTGSSGEPTDTQYF TGCAGTGCGCCCAAGACGGGATCCAGCGGGGAGCCCACAGATACGCAGTATTTT
TRBJ2-7 . 14 TRBV27 . CASSPRQGNFEQYF TGTGCCAGCAGTCCTCGTCAGGGGAACTTCGAGCAGTACTTC
TRBJ2-5 . 12 TRBV6-2/TRBV6-3 many CASSYEEETQYF TGTGCCAGCAGTTACGAGGAAGAGACCCAGTACTTC
TRBJ2-5 . 16 TRBV11-2 few CASSLMETGFQETQYF TGTGCCAGCAGCCTCATGGAGACAGGTTTTCAAGAGACCCAGTACTTC
TRBJ2-7 . 16 TRBV4-1 . CASSQAARGQHYEQYF TGCGCCAGCAGTCAGGCCGCTCGGGGGCAGCACTACGAGCAGTACTTC
TRBJ1-1 . 14 TRBV5-6 . CASSPRIDHHEAFF TGTGCCAGCAGCCCCAGGATCGACCACCATGAAGCTTTCTTT
TRBJ2-1 . 12 TRBV29-1 few CSATTGRGEQFF TGCAGCGCAACAACAGGGAGGGGTGAGCAGTTCTTC
TRBJ2-3 . 13 TRBV14 . CASSPHLDDTQYF TGTGCCAGCAGCCCCCATCTGGACGATACGCAGTATTTT
TRBJ2-6 TRBD1 16 TRBV2 . CASSLQGAYGANVLTF TGTGCCAGCAGTTTGCAGGGGGCATATGGGGCCAACGTCCTGACTTTC
TRBJ1-4 TRBD1 13 TRBV6-1 few CAIRTGWDEKLFF TGTGCCATACGGACAGGGTGGGACGAAAAACTGTTTTTT
TRBJ1-1 . 12 TRBV15 . CATAVLGTEAFF TGTGCCACCGCCGTTCTGGGCACTGAAGCTTTCTTT
TRBJ2-7 . 11 TRBV30 few CAWSRSNEQYF TGTGCCTGGAGTAGGTCCAACGAGCAGTACTTC
TRBJ1-5 . 15 TRBV28 few CASSSRAVPNQPQHF TGTGCCAGCAGTTCCCGGGCCGTCCCCAATCAGCCCCAGCATTTT
TRBJ2-3 . 16 TRBV7-2 . CASSFVGGLKTDTQYF TGTGCCAGCAGCTTTGTGGGGGGCTTAAAAACAGATACGCAGTATTTT
TRBJ2-7 TRBD2 16 TRBV4-1 many CASSQDSSGRAYEQYF TGCGCCAGCAGCCAAGATTCGAGCGGGAGGGCTTACGAGCAGTACTTC
TRBJ2-1 TRBD2 14 TRBV6-5 . CASSYDSGRVEQFF TGTGCCAGCAGTTATGATAGCGGGAGGGTTGAGCAGTTCTTC
TRBJ2-1 . 14 TRBV9 once CASNPESSCNEQFF TGTGCCAGCAATCCGGAAAGCTCCTGCAATGAGCAGTTCTTC
TRBJ1-2 TRBD1 14 TRBV4-2 . CASSGDRWAYGYTF TGTGCCAGCAGCGGGGACAGATGGGCCTATGGCTACACCTTC
TRBJ2-3 TRBD2 15 TRBV29-1 many CSVAGTTGPTDTQYF TGCAGCGTTGCCGGGACTACCGGACCCACAGATACGCAGTATTTT
TRBJ2-3 . 15 TRBV3-1 . CASSQGTGRTDTQYF TGTGCCAGCAGCCAAGGGACTGGCCGCACAGATACGCAGTATTTT
TRBJ1-4 . 14 TRBV7-9 . CASRRGATNEKLFF TGTGCCAGCAGGAGGGGGGCTACTAATGAAAAACTGTTTTTT
TRBJ2-7 . 15 TRBV19 . CASSRGPPQNYEQYF TGTGCCAGTAGTAGGGGACCTCCTCAAAATTACGAGCAGTACTTC
TRBJ2-1 TRBD2 17 TRBV7-8 . CASSLAWVAGPYNEQFF TGTGCCAGCAGTTTAGCGTGGGTAGCGGGACCCTACAATGAGCAGTTCTTC
TRBJ1-1 . 13 TRBV5-5 . CASSLVLDTEAFF TGTGCCAGCAGCTTGGTCTTGGACACTGAAGCTTTCTTT
TRBJ2-7 TRBD2 19 TRBV4-1 many CASSQEPHGLAISSYEQYF TGCGCCAGCAGCCAAGAACCCCATGGACTAGCGATCAGCTCCTACGAGCAGTACTTC
TRBJ2-7 . 16 TRBV21-1 . CARSTRPGQGTYEQYF TGTGCCCGCAGCACAAGACCGGGACAGGGGACCTACGAGCAGTACTTC
TRBJ2-7 TRBD2 16 TRBV20-1 . CSARVLGLVRGDEQYF TGCAGTGCTAGAGTCCTAGGACTAGTCCGGGGGGACGAGCAGTACTTC
TRBJ2-7 . 13 TRBV28 . CASTKAGVYEQYF TGTGCCAGCACCAAGGCTGGGGTGTACGAGCAGTACTTC
TRBJ2-3 . 16 TRBV11-2 . CASSSWGLPSTDTQYF TGTGCCAGCAGCTCATGGGGACTTCCTAGCACAGATACGCAGTATTTT